This T cell receptor beta chain was sequenced in a study of identical twins. TCRdb re-derived calls from the 5' RACE reads in MiXCR, one entry per CDR3 protein. This repertoire shows about 260,000 distinct CDR3 sequences, roughly 7% found once; its top ten account for roughly 3.6%. With respect to this clonotype: Its antigen is as yet unknown. It may be a read error: a sequence one base away is much more abundant.

Whole-study results and caveats: Researchers caution that invariant MAIT and iNKT cells could partly confound zero-insertion analyses.

This sample also appeared in a second study, on yellow fever vaccine responses in identical twins.

Sequenced: memory (CD45RO+) T cells sorted from blood. This clonotype was obtained from a woman between 18 and 30 years old in good health.

The CDR3 DNA is TGTGCCAGCAGTGAGTTGTGGGGGATGGAGCGGGGATCCTACAATGACCAGTTCTTC. Its translation: CASSELWGMERGSYNDQFF. The chain is built from TRBV2 and TRBJ2-1; TRBD2 matches 7 bases. Germline CDR1 and CDR2: SNHLY and FYNNEI. This CDR3 has 19 amino acids. Based on the CDR3 plus reference TRBV2 and TRBJ2-1, the full variable domain is EPEVTQTPSHQVTQMGQEVILRCVPISNHLYFYWYRQILGQKVEFLVSFYNNEISEKSEIFDDQFSVERPDGSNFTLKIRSTKLEDSAMYFCASSELWGMERGSYNDQFFGPGTRLTVL.